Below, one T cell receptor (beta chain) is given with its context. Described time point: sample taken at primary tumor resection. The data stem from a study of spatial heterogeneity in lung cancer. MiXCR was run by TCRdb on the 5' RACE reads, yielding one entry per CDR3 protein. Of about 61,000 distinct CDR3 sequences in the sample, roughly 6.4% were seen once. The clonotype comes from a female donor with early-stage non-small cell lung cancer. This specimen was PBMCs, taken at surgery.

CDR3 sequence (DNA): TGTGCCAGCAGTTACTCCGGGACTAGCGGGGGGCTGAACTCCTACGAGCAGTACGTC. Amino acids: CASSYSGTSGGLNSYEQYV. V gene TRBV6-6 combines with J gene TRBJ2-7; TRBD2 agrees at 15 bases. Germline assignment: CDR1 MNHNY and CDR2 SVGAGI (reference sequence). The CDR3 spans 19 residues. Trimming cost V 0 bases and J 0 bases; bases outside gene matches: 6.